The text below deals with one T cell receptor beta chain. Its target is unknown. V shed 5 bases, J shed 1 base, and the junction held 8 bases outside the gene matches. This CDR3 comprises 16 residues. Germline assignment: CDR1 SGHTA and CDR2 FQGNSA. This entry is derived from a study of T cells in Graves' hyperthyroidism and ophthalmopathy. Whole-study findings and limits: Stable hyperthyroidism and ophthalmopathy were separated using 13 V-J signatures.

It was RNA transcripts that yielded the amplified TCR beta CDR3 regions. During a first-round RT-PCR of the TCR CDR3, the HTBI primer set was used. TCRdb independently ran MiXCR on the multiplex PCR reads; one entry per CDR3 protein. Of about half a million distinct CDR3 sequences listed, approximately 16% are singletons. This TCR was sampled from a woman aged 25 to 39 with Graves' ophthalmopathy. The chain is built from TRBV7-2 and TRBJ2-3; the match to TRBD1 covers 8 bases. The sequencing sample was made of blood. CDR3 bases: TGTGCCAGCAGCCAAATCCTGACAGGGGGCACAGATACGCAGTATTTT. Protein sequence: CASSQILTGGTDTQYF.